The rows below give T cell receptor beta chains drawn from one sample of a study of T cells in Graves' hyperthyroidism and ophthalmopathy. TCRdb re-derived calls from the multiplex PCR reads in MiXCR, one entry per CDR3 protein. The profile covers over 500,000 distinct CDR3 sequences, with about 46% appearing a single time and approximately 44% taken by the ten largest. The specimen sequenced was peripheral blood or thyroid tissue (not recorded which). All receptors derive from an adult woman with Graves' disease, either hyperthyroidism or ophthalmopathy (not recorded which). Both conserved end residues are part of each CDR3. The D gene is left open where the match is weak. A clone size is listed for some rows: how often the clone was seen (once, few, many), or a class if it is expanded.

v_call	d_call	j_call	clone_size	cdr3_aa	cdr3_nt
TRBV10-3	TRBD1	TRBJ1-5	many	CAISDPGTDNQPQHF	TGTGCCATCAGTGACCCCGGGACAGACAATCAGCCCCAGCATTTT
TRBV9	NA	TRBJ2-2	many	CASSEGLRGTGELFF	TGTGCCAGCAGTGAGGGGCTCCGGGGAACCGGGGAGCTGTTTTTT
TRBV20-1	TRBD1	TRBJ1-3	many	CSAPDQGESRNTIYF	TGCAGTGCCCCAGACCAGGGGGAATCGAGAAACACCATATATTTT
TRBV10-2	NA	TRBJ2-7	NA	CASSDGFGEQYF	TGCGCCAGCAGTGATGGTTTCGGCGAGCAGTACTTC
TRBV10-3	TRBD2	TRBJ2-5	few	CAISESPSGDQETQYF	TGTGCCATCAGTGAGTCTCCCAGCGGGGATCAAGAGACCCAGTACTTC
TRBV12-3/TRBV12-4	NA	TRBJ2-5	NA	CASSLAATSGPQYF	TGTGCCAGCAGTTTAGCGGCAACCTCTGGGCCCCAGTACTTC
TRBV4-3	NA	TRBJ1-5	many	CASSPQFPPGNQPQHF	TGCGCCAGCAGCCCCCAATTTCCTCCGGGCAATCAGCCCCAGCATTTT
TRBV10-3	NA	TRBJ1-1	NA	CAISESTGIRAFF	TGTGCCATCAGTGAGTCGACGGGGATCCGGGCTTTCTTT
TRBV6-2/TRBV6-3	TRBD1	TRBJ2-2	few	CASGTVTGELFF	TGTGCCAGCGGGACAGTGACTGGGGAGCTGTTTTTT
TRBV20-1	TRBD1	TRBJ1-5	few	CSAQTGGYSNQPQHF	TGCAGTGCTCAGACAGGGGGTTATAGCAATCAGCCCCAGCATTTT
TRBV29-1	NA	TRBJ1-5	many	CSVVGGIGQPQHF	TGCAGCGTTGTAGGGGGGATCGGTCAGCCCCAGCATTTT
TRBV7-3	TRBD1	TRBJ1-1	NA	CASSSTGENTEAFF	TGTGCCAGCAGCTCGACAGGGGAGAACACTGAAGCTTTCTTT
TRBV10-3	NA	TRBJ1-2	few	CAISEGLLTNGYTF	TGTGCCATCAGTGAAGGCCTACTCACTAACGGCTACACCTTC
TRBV15	TRBD1	TRBJ2-7	many	CATSRDRGTYEQYF	TGTGCCACCAGCCGGGACAGGGGTACCTACGAGCAGTACTTC
TRBV2	TRBD1	TRBJ2-7	NA	CASTGQTIRLSVDEQYF	TGTGCCAGCACGGGACAGACCATCCGCCTTTCGGTGGACGAGCAGTACTTC
TRBV2	NA	TRBJ1-1	many	CASSPNRENTEAFF	TGTGCCAGCAGTCCTAACAGGGAGAACACTGAAGCTTTCTTT